Below are 25 T cell receptor beta chains sequenced from a single sample in a study of blood T cell repertoires in COVID-19 (dated by TCRdb to the early 2020s). Receptor amplification or capture employed the immunoSEQ multiplex PCR assay. This is the immuneACCESS table as TCRdb keeps it, with only in-frame sequences that have V and J called. A part of the clones is gone; compared with another copy, unresolved V genes explain less than half, and the rest is unexplained. Here the sample has roughly 250,000 clones; 65% to 90% occur a single time. The ten largest clonotypes hold approximately 7% of the sample. Sequences were obtained from peripheral blood. The receptors here all came from a woman in her fifties or sixties with acute or convalescent COVID-19.

The chain employs TRBV25-1 and TRBJ2-7; D is unclear. CDR1 is MGHDK, CDR2 SYGVNS, per germline. V was shortened by 8 bases and J by 4 bases, with 6 bases between the two germline ends. CDR3 length equals 10 residues. In DNA form, the CDR3 reads TGTGCCAGCCCTATTTACGAGCAGTACTTC. As protein: CASPIYEQYF.

This rearrangement joins TRBV28 to TRBJ1-2, with TRBD1 matching over 10 bases. This CDR3 comprises 15 residues. Germline-derived CDR1 and CDR2 are MDHEN and SYDVKM. J was trimmed by 8 bases and V by 5 bases; bases with no gene match: 11. The DNA of the CDR3 is TGTGCCAGCAGTCGCCGACAGGGGGCCTGGGAGGGCTACACCTTC. It yields the protein CASSRRQGAWEGYTF.

The chain has TRBV19 and TRBJ2-2; 7 positions agree with TRBD1. J lost 5 bases, V lost 3 bases, and 9 bases had no gene match. The CDR3 spans 16 residues. The germline V gene has CDR1 LNHDA and CDR2 SQIVND (reference sequence). The CDR3 coding sequence is TGTGCCAGTAGTATTTCGAGGACAGGACGTACCGGGGAGCTGTTTTTT. The encoded protein is CASSISRTGRTGELFF.

The chain couples TRBV13 to TRBJ1-2; no clear D. The CDR3 loop spans 17 amino acids. Trimming shortened V by 0 bases and J by 3 bases, and 17 bases separated the two germline ends. Per the germline V gene, CDR1 is PRHDT and CDR2 is FYEKMQ (reference sequence). In nucleotides, the CDR3 is TGTGCCAGCAGCTTAGGCCTAGACCCGCAACGTGACTATGGCTACACCTTC. It specifies CASSLGLDPQRDYGYTF.

The chain employs TRBV6-5 and TRBJ1-3; D uncertain. Germline V lookup: CDR1 MNHEY, CDR2 SVGAGI. This CDR3 has 12 amino acids. V was shortened by 6 bases and J by 2 bases, with 5 bases between the two germline ends. The chain's CDR3 is CASRATGNTIYF. Written as DNA, the CDR3 is TGTGCCAGCAGGGCAACTGGAAACACCATATATTTT.

The J gene is TRBJ2-7, the V gene TRBV28; D unclear. Germline loops: CDR1 MDHEN, CDR2 SYDVKM. There are 12 residues in the CDR3. Deletions cut 1 base from V and 7 bases from J, with 8 bases between. This CDR3 reads CASSLSGFEQYF. CDR3 nucleotide sequence: TGTGCCAGCAGTTTATCAGGTTTTGAGCAGTACTTC.

This clone was counted only a few times. The chain couples TRBV5-4 to TRBJ2-1; the D gene is possibly TRBD2 (6 bases). Per germline, CDR1 SGHNT and CDR2 YYREEE (reference sequence). The CDR3 runs to 15 residues. The V end was cut by 4 bases, the J end by 9 bases, with 20 bases between. In nucleotides, the CDR3 is TGTGCCAGCAGCGGTGGCGGGGACCCTGGTGGTGAGCAGTTCTTC. Translated, it gives CASSGGGDPGGEQFF. The variable domain in full, completed from reference TRBV5-4 and TRBJ2-1, reads ETGVTQSPTHLIKTRGQQVTLRCSSQSGHNTVSWYQQALGQGPQFIFQYYREEENGRGNFPPRFSGLQFPNYSSELNVNALELDDSALYLCASSGGGDPGGEQFFGPGTRLTVL.

The chain combines TRBV19 with TRBJ1-5, with D possibly TRBD1 on 6 matching bases. V dropped 11 bases and J dropped 0 bases, with 17 bases sitting between them. Germline CDR1 reads LNHDA; CDR2 reads SQIVND (reference sequence). The CDR3 consists of 15 residues. CDR3 nucleotide sequence: TGTGCCTGCACAGGGAAGGGCTATAGCAATCAGCCCCAGCATTTT. It yields the protein CACTGKGYSNQPQHF.

The genes are TRBV28 and TRBJ1-2, with D uncertain. From germline, CDR1 is MDHEN and CDR2 SYDVKM. V lost 3 bases and J 4 bases, leaving 12 bases between the germline ends. The CDR3 covers 14 residues. The CDR3 sequence is CASSLSQVLYGYTF. The CDR3 DNA sequence: TGTGCCAGCAGTTTGAGTCAGGTCCTCTATGGCTACACCTTC.

In this sample, this clone turned up once. The sample holds other DNA sequences that translate to the same CDR3. The rearrangement links TRBV18 to TRBJ1-2; possibly TRBD1 for D (5 bases). The germline gives CDR1 KGHSH, CDR2 LQKENI. There are 13 residues in the CDR3. V gave up 1 base and J gave up 2 bases, with 5 bases separating them. The CDR3 protein is CASSPQGNYGYTF. In DNA, the CDR3 is TGTGCCAGCTCACCACAGGGGAACTATGGCTACACCTTC.

This rearrangement joins TRBV18 to TRBJ1-1; maybe TRBD1 (6 bases). Germline CDR1 reads KGHSH; CDR2 reads LQKENI. Trimming shortened V by 3 bases and J by 1 base, and 9 bases separated the two germline ends. The CDR3 has 14 residues. CDR3 bases: TGTGCCAGCTCACCGATACAGGGGAACACTGAAGCTTTCTTT. Translation gives CASSPIQGNTEAFF.

This chain connects TRBV12-5 to TRBJ2-7, with D possibly TRBD1 on 6 matching bases. The CDR3 runs to 13 residues. The germline V gene has CDR1 LGHNT and CDR2 FRNRAP. The germline V and J ends were trimmed by 1 base and 4 bases, with 8 bases remaining between them. The CDR3 loop is CASGLDRAYEQYF. The DNA for the CDR3 is TGTGCTAGTGGTTTGGACAGGGCATACGAGCAGTACTTC.

This clone was picked up a small number of times. The genes are TRBV11-2 and TRBJ2-1; TRBD2 is a possible D gene (6 bases). V was clipped by 1 base and J by 4 bases, with 14 bases between them. The CDR3 is 16 amino acids. Germline V lookup: CDR1 SGHAT, CDR2 FQNNGV. CDR3 sequence: CASSLVAGRTYNEQFF. CDR3 bases: TGTGCCAGCAGCTTAGTTGCGGGACGGACATACAATGAGCAGTTCTTC.

The genes are TRBV3-1 (or the pseudogene TRBV3-2) and TRBJ2-7, with 7 bases identical to TRBD2. CDR1 LGHDT and CDR2 YNNKEL come from the germline V gene (reference sequence). CDR3 length equals 15 residues. V was clipped by 3 bases and J by 4 bases; unmatched bases: 9. DNA of the CDR3: TGTGCCAGCAGCCATTCTCGCGGGAGTTCTTACGAGCAGTACTTC. It is translated as CASSHSRGSSYEQYF.

The V call is TRBV6-5, the J call TRBJ1-5; weak D call: TRBD1 (6 bases). The ends were cut back, 7 bases at V and 0 bases at J, with 10 bases in the middle. This CDR3 has 14 amino acids. Germline assignment: CDR1 MNHEY and CDR2 SVGAGI. DNA of the CDR3: TGTGCCAGCACCAGGGGCTATAGCAATCAGCCCCAGCATTTT. Translated, it gives CASTRGYSNQPQHF.

This clone was observed once. V gene TRBV4-1 combines with J gene TRBJ2-7; D perhaps matches TRBD1 (6 bases). Germline V gene lookup returns CDR1 MGHRA and CDR2 YSYEKL. The ends were cut back, 4 bases at V and 4 bases at J, with 8 bases in the middle. There are 12 residues in the CDR3. The CDR3 region is CASSPTGYEQYF. Written as DNA, the CDR3 is TGCGCCAGCAGCCCCACAGGGTACGAGCAGTACTTC.

The CDR3 sequence is CASRSTGPSSETQYF. The CDR3 region has the DNA TGTGCCAGCCGCTCGACAGGGCCGAGTTCGGAGACCCAGTACTTC. V usage is TRBV6-5 and J usage is TRBJ2-5, with TRBD1 matching over 7 bases. The CDR3 length is 15 residues. Germline CDR1 MNHEY, CDR2 SVGAGI. V dropped 8 bases and J dropped 5; count of bases not matched to a gene: 14.

V gene TRBV2 combines with J gene TRBJ1-5; 7 nucleotides agree with TRBD1. Per the germline V gene, CDR1 is SNHLY and CDR2 is FYNNEI. This CDR3 is built from 15 residues. V shed 4 bases, J shed 6 bases, and the junction held 9 bases outside the gene matches. The CDR3 loop is CASSVGTEGGQPQHF. The CDR3 bases are TGTGCCAGCAGTGTTGGGACAGAAGGGGGTCAGCCCCAGCATTTT.

The rearrangement joins TRBV19 to TRBJ1-2, with TRBD1 matching 7 bases. Unmatched junction bases numbered 9, after V lost 6 bases and J lost 2 bases. There are 15 residues in the CDR3. Germline CDR1 and CDR2: LNHDA and SQIVND (reference sequence). The CDR3 DNA reads TGTGCCAGTAGCACCGACGTACAGGGGAACTATGGCTACACCTTC. It yields the protein CASSTDVQGNYGYTF.

The rearrangement links TRBV7-8 to TRBJ1-3, with 8 nucleotides matching TRBD1. The CDR3 has 14 amino acids. Germline values: CDR1 SGHVS, CDR2 FQNEAQ. Germline trimming cut 9 bases from V and 4 bases from J; bases unmatched to any gene: 8. The CDR3 nucleotides are TGTGCCAGTAGGACAGGGCTAAGGGGAAACACCATATATTTT. Translating it yields CASRTGLRGNTIYF. The variable domain in full, completed from reference TRBV7-8 and TRBJ1-3, reads GAGVSQSPRYKVAKRGQDVALRCDPISGHVSLFWYQQALGQGPEFLTYFQNEAQLDKSGLPSDRFFAERPEGSVSTLKIQRTQQEDSAVYLCASRTGLRGNTIYFGEGSWLTVV.

This chain connects TRBV5-6 to TRBJ2-7, with TRBD1 identical over 7 bases. After removal of 5 bases from V and 3 bases from J, the junction contained 5 bases not matched to a gene. The CDR3 spans 13 residues. Germline V gene lookup returns CDR1 SGHDT and CDR2 YYEEEE. This CDR3 reads CASSTGQLYEQYF. The CDR3 DNA reads TGTGCCAGCAGTACGGGACAGCTCTACGAGCAGTACTTC.

Note on this clone: The identical CDR3 is also encoded by other nucleotide sequences in the sample. The CDR3 sequence is CASSQGRTGELFF. CDR3 DNA sequence: TGTGCCAGCAGCCAAGGCCGGACCGGGGAGCTGTTTTTT. V and J are TRBV3-1 (or the pseudogene TRBV3-2) and TRBJ2-2, with unresolved D. Trimming pared 1 base from V and 5 bases from J, leaving 5 bases between. Germline V gene data show CDR1 as LGHDT and CDR2 as YNNKEL (reference sequence). This CDR3 comprises 13 residues.

Remarks on this clone: The junction departs from germline at one end; a sequencing error may be responsible. The chain is built from TRBV7-7 and TRBJ2-5, with a possible D match to TRBD1 (6 bases). CDR1 is SSHAT, CDR2 FNYEAQ, per germline (reference sequence). This CDR3 comprises 14 residues. The CDR3 sequence: CASSPQGIEETQYF. The CDR3 DNA sequence: TGTGCTAGCAGCCCTCAGGGGATTGAAGAGACCCAGTACTTC.

This clone was found a few times. The chain combines TRBV4-2 with TRBJ2-2, with 8 positions matching TRBD1. The V gene's germline CDR1 is LGHNA and CDR2 YNFKEQ. CDR3 length: 17 residues. V was pared by 0 bases and J by 4 bases, with 7 bases of the junction left unmatched. CDR3 region: CASSQDQGAASTGELFF. CDR3 in DNA: TGTGCCAGCAGCCAAGACCAGGGGGCGGCAAGCACCGGGGAGCTGTTTTTT.

Regarding this clone: This specimen includes other DNA sequences encoding the same CDR3. V and J are TRBV5-6 and TRBJ1-1; no definite D call. Trimming shortened V by 3 bases and J by 4 bases, and 13 bases separated the two germline ends. Germline V lookup: CDR1 SGHDT, CDR2 YYEEEE. There are 14 residues in the CDR3. This CDR3 is CASSSPSLGTEAFF. CDR3 bases: TGTGCCAGCAGCTCTCCAAGCCTTGGCACTGAAGCTTTCTTT.